This entry features one T cell receptor beta chain sequence. CDR1 is LGHNA and CDR2 is YSLEER in the germline V gene. Trimming removed 1 base from V and 3 bases from J, with 15 bases in between. The CDR3 loop spans 16 amino acids. The data were obtained in a study of blood T cell repertoires in COVID-19. Generated by immunoSEQ multiplex PCR, the TCRdb table keeps only in-frame clones and is missing some. The sample has fewer than 300,000 clones, around 90% seen once. This clonotype was obtained from a woman in her 30s with acute or convalescent COVID-19. Specimen: peripheral blood. The chain combines TRBV4-3 with TRBJ2-5; the D is unclear. The CDR3 spells CASSQVWNSLEETQYF. The CDR3 nucleotides are TGCGCCAGCAGCCAAGTTTGGAACAGCTTAGAAGAGACCCAGTACTTC.